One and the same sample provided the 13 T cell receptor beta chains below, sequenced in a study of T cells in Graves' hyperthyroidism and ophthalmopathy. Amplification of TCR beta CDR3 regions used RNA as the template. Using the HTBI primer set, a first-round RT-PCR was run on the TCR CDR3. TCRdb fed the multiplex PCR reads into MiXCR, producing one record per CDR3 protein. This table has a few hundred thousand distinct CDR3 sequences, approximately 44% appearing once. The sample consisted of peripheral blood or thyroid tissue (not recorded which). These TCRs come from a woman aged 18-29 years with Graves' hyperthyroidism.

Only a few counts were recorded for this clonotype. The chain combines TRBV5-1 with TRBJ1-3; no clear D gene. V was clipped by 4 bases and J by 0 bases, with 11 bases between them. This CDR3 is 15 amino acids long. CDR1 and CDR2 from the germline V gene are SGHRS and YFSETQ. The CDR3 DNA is TGCGCCAGCAGCCGAGGTGACTACTCTGGAAACACCATATATTTT. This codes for CASSRGDYSGNTIYF. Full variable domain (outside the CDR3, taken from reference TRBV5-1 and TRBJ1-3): KAGVTQTPRYLIKTRGQQVTLSCSPISGHRSVSWYQQTPGQGLQFLFEYFSETQRNKGNFPGRFSGRQFSNSRSEMNVSTLELGDSALYLCASSRGDYSGNTIYFGEGSWLTVV.

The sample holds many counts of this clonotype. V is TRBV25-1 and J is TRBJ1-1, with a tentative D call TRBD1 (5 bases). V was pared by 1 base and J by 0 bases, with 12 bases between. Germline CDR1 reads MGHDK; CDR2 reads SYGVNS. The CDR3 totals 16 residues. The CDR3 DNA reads TGTGCCAGCAGTGAATCCCGCCAGGGCTTGAACACTGAAGCTTTCTTT. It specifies CASSESRQGLNTEAFF.

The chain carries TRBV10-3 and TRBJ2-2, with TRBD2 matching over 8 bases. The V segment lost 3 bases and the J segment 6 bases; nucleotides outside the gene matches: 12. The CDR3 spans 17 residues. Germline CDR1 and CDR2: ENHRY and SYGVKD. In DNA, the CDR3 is TGTGCCATCAGTGACTCCGATCTAGCGGGTTCGCCCGGGGAGCTGTTTTTT. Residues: CAISDSDLAGSPGELFF.

CDR3 amino acids: CATSSRESGYTF. CDR3 sequence (DNA): TGTGCCACCAGCAGTAGGGAGTCTGGCTACACCTTC. The V call is TRBV15, the J call TRBJ1-2, with D unclear. V was cut by 3 bases and J by 7 bases, with 9 bases left in between. The V gene's germline CDR1 is LNHNV and CDR2 YYDKDF (reference sequence). This CDR3 is built from 12 residues.

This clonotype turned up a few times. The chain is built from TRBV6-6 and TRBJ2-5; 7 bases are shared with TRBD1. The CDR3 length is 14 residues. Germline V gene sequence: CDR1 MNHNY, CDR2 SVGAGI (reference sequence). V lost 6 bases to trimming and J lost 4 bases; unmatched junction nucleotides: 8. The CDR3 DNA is TGTGCCAGCAGATGGGGTAACAGGGGAGAGACCCAGTACTTC. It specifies CASRWGNRGETQYF.

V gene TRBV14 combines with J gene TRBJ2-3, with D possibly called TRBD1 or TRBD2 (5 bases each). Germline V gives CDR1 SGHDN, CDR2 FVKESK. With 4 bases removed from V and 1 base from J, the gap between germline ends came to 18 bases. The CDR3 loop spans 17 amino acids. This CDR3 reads CASSPNRDAKGTDTQYF. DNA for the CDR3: TGTGCCAGCAGCCCAAACCGGGACGCCAAAGGCACAGATACGCAGTATTTT.

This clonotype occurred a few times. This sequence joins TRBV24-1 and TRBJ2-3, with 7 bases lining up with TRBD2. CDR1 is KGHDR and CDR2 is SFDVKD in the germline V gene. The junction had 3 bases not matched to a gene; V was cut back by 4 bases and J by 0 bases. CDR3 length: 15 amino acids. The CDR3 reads CATSDHSGSTDTQYF. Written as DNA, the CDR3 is TGTGCCACCAGTGACCATAGCGGGAGCACAGATACGCAGTATTTT.

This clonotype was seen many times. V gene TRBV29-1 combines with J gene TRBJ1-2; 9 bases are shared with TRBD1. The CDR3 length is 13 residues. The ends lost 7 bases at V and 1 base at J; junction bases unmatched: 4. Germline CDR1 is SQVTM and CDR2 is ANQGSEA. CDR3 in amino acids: CSGGQGNNYGYTF. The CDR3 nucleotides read TGCAGCGGGGGACAGGGAAATAACTATGGCTACACCTTC.

The chain's CDR3 is CASAPASSYEQYF. The CDR3 nucleotides are TGCGCCAGCGCTCCGGCGAGCTCCTACGAGCAGTACTTC. The J gene is TRBJ2-7, the V gene TRBV5-1; D call uncertain. This CDR3 has 13 residues. Per the germline V gene, CDR1 is SGHRS and CDR2 is YFSETQ. V lost 7 bases, J lost 0 bases, and 11 bases lay in between. The full variable domain, rest sourced from reference TRBV5-1 and TRBJ2-7, is KAGVTQTPRYLIKTRGQQVTLSCSPISGHRSVSWYQQTPGQGLQFLFEYFSETQRNKGNFPGRFSGRQFSNSRSEMNVSTLELGDSALYLCASAPASSYEQYFGPGTRLTVT.

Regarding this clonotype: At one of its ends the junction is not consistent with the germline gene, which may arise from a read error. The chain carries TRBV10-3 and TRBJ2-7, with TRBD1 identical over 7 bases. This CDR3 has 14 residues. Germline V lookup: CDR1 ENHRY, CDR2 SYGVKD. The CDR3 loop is CASSRDSRPHEQYF. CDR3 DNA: TGTGCCAGCAGTCGGGACAGCCGACCCCACGAGCAGTACTTC.

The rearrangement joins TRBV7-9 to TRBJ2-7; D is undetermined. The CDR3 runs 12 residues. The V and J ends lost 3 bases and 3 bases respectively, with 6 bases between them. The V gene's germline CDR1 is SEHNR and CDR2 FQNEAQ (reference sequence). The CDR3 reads CASSFLGYEQYF. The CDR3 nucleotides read TGTGCCAGCAGCTTTCTAGGCTACGAGCAGTACTTC.

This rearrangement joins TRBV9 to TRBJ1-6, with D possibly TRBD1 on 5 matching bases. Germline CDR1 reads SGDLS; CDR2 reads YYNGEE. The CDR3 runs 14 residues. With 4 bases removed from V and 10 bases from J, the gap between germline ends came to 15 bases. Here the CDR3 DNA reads TGTGCCAGCAGCTCCCTTGGAGGGGAATCACCCCTCCACTTT. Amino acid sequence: CASSSLGGESPLHF.

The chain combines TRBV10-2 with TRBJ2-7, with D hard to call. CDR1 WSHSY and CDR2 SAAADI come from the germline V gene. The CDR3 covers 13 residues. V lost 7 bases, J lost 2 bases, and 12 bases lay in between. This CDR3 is CASKGIMPYEQYF. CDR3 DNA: TGCGCCAGCAAAGGGATTATGCCCTACGAGCAGTACTTC.